This T cell receptor beta chain was identified in a study of T cells in Graves' hyperthyroidism and ophthalmopathy. The PBMCs were sourced from fresh peripheral blood (about 10 ml). TCR beta CDR3 region amplification was performed from RNA transcripts. Using the HTBI primer set, a first-round RT-PCR was run on the TCR CDR3. TCRdb re-analysed the multiplex PCR reads in MiXCR, keeping a single row per CDR3 protein. The sample carries under 300,000 distinct CDR3 sequences, 12% to 15% recorded once. This clonotype was detected many times. The sample consisted of blood. The clonotype was recovered from a woman aged 50 to 60 with Graves' hyperthyroidism that later progressed to Graves' ophthalmopathy.

The CDR3 region has the DNA TGTATAGCGGGAGGCGGATCCTACGAGCAGTACTTC. Protein: CIAGGGSYEQYF. The chain employs TRBV28 and TRBJ2-7; 10 nucleotides line up with TRBD2. The CDR3 extends over 12 amino acids. Looked up from germline, CDR1 is MDHEN and CDR2 is SYDVKM. The variable domain in full, with the rest retrieved from reference TRBV28 and TRBJ2-7, is DVKVTQSSRYLVKRTGEKVFLECVQDMDHENMFWYRQDPGLGLRLIYFSYDVKMKEKGDIPEGYSVSREKKERFSLILESASTNQTSMYLCIAGGGSYEQYFGPGTRLTVT.